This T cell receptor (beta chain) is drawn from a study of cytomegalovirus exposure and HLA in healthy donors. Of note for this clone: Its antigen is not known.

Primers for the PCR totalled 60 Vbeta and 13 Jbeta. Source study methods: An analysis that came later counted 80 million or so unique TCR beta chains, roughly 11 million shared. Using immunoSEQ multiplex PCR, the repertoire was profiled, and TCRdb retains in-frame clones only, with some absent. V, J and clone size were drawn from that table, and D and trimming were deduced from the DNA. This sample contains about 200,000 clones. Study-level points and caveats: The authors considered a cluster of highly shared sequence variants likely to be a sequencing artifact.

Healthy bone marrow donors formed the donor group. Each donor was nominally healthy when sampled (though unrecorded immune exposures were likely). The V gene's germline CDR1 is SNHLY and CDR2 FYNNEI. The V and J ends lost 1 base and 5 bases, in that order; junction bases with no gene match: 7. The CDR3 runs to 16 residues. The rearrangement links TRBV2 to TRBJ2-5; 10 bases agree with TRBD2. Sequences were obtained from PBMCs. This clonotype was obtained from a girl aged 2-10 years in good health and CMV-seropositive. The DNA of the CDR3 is TGTGCCAGCAGTGAAGGGGGGCTAGCGGGAGCGGAGACCCAGTACTTC. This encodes CASSEGGLAGAETQYF.